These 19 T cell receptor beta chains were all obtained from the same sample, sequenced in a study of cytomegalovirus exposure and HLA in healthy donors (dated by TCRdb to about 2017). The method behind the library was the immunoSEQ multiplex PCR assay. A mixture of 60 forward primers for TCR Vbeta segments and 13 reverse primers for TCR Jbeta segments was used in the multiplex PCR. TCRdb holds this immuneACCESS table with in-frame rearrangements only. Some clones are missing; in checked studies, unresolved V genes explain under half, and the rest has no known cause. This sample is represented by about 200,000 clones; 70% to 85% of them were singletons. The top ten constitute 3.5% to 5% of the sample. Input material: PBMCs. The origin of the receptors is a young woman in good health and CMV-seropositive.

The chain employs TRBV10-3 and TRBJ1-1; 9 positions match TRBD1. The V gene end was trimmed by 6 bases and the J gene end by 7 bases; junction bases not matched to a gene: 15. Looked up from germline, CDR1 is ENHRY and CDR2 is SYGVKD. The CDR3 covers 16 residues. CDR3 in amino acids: CAIRSQRRTGDDEAFF. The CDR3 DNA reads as TGTGCCATCAGAAGCCAAAGACGGACAGGGGATGATGAAGCTTTCTTT.

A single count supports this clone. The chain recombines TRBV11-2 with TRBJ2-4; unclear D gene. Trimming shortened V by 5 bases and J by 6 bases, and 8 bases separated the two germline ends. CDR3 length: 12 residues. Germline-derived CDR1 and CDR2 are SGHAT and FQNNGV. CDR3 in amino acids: CASSPSANIQYF. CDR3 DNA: TGTGCCAGCAGCCCGAGCGCAAACATTCAGTACTTC.

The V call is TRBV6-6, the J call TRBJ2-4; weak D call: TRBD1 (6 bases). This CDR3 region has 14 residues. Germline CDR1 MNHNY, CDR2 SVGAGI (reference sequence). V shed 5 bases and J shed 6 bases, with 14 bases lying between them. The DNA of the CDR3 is TGTGCCAGCAGTGTGGGACACGGAGGAAACATTCAGTACTTC. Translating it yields CASSVGHGGNIQYF.

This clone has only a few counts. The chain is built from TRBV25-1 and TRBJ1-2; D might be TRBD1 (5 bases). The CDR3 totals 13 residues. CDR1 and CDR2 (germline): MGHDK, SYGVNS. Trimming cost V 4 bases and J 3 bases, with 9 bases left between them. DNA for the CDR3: TGTGCCAGCAGTGCGGACACGGACTATGGCTACACCTTC. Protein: CASSADTDYGYTF.

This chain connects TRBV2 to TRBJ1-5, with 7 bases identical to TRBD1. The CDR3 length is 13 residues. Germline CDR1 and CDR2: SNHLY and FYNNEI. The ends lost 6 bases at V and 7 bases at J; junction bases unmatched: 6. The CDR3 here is CASSGEQGQPQHF. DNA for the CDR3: TGTGCCAGCAGCGGGGAACAGGGGCAGCCCCAGCATTTT.

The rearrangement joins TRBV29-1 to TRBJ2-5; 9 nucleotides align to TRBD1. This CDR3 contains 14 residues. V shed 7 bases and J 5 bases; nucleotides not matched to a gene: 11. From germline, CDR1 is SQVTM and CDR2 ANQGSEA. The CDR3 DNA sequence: TGCAGCGCTGCCGCTACAGGGGGCGCGGAGACCCAGTACTTC. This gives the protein CSAAATGGAETQYF.

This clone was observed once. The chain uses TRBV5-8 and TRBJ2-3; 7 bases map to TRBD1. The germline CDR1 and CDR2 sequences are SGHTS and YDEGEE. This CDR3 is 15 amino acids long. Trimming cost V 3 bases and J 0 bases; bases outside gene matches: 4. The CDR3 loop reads CASSSGQPSTDTQYF. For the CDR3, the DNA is TGTGCCAGCAGCTCGGGACAGCCTAGCACAGATACGCAGTATTTT.

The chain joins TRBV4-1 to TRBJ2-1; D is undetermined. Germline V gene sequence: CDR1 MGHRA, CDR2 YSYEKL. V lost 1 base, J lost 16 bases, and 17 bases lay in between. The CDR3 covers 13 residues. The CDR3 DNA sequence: TGCGCCAGCAGCCAAGTTGAGTCCTCCCAAAGATTCTTC. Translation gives CASSQVESSQRFF.

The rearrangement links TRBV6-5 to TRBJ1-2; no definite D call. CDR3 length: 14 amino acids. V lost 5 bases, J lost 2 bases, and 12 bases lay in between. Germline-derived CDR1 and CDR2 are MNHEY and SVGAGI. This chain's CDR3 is CASSEGPGNYGYTF. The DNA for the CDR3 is TGTGCCAGCAGTGAAGGCCCGGGGAACTATGGCTACACCTTC.

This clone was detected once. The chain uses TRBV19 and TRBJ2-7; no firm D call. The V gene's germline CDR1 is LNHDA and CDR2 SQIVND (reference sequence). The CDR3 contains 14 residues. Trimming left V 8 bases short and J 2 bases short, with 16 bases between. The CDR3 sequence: CASSGLHTTYEQYF. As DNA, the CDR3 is TGTGCCAGTTCCGGCCTCCATACTACCTACGAGCAGTACTTC.

The CDR3 nucleotides read TGCGCCAGCAGCCAAGAGCCAGGTCGCAATCAGCCCCAGCATTTT. Translated, it gives CASSQEPGRNQPQHF. This rearrangement joins TRBV4-1 to TRBJ1-5, with D hard to call. V lost 0 bases to trimming and J lost 2 bases, with 8 bases between them. In germline, CDR1 is MGHRA, CDR2 YSYEKL. The CDR3 has 15 residues.

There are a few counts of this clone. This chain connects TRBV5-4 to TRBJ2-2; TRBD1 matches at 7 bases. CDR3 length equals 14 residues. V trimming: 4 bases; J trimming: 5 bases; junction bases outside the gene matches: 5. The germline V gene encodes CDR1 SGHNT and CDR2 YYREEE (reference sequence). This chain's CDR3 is CASSLIQGTGELFF. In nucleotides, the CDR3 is TGTGCCAGCAGCCTGATACAGGGGACCGGGGAGCTGTTTTTT. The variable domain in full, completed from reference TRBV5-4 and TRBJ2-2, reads ETGVTQSPTHLIKTRGQQVTLRCSSQSGHNTVSWYQQALGQGPQFIFQYYREEENGRGNFPPRFSGLQFPNYSSELNVNALELDDSALYLCASSLIQGTGELFFGEGSRLTVL.

CDR3: CASSLARGLYNSPLHF. The CDR3 nucleotides are TGCGCCAGCAGCCTCGCCCGGGGACTGTATAATTCACCCCTCCACTTT. J is TRBJ1-6 and V is TRBV5-1; possibly TRBD1 for D (5 bases). This CDR3 has 16 amino acids. CDR1 is SGHRS and CDR2 is YFSETQ in the germline V gene. Deletions cut 4 bases from V and 4 bases from J, with 15 bases between.

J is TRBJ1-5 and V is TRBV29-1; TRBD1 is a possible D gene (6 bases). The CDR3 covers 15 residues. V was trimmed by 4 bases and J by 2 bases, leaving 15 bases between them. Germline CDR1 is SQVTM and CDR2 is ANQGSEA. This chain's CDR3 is CSVVVEGGGNQPQHF. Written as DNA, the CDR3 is TGCAGCGTTGTTGTGGAGGGGGGGGGCAATCAGCCCCAGCATTTT.

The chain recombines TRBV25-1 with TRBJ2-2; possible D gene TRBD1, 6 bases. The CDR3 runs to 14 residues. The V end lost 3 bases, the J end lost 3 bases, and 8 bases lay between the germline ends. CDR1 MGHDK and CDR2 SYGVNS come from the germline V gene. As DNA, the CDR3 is TGTGCCAGCAGTGAGACAGGAGACACCGGGGAGCTGTTTTTT. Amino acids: CASSETGDTGELFF.

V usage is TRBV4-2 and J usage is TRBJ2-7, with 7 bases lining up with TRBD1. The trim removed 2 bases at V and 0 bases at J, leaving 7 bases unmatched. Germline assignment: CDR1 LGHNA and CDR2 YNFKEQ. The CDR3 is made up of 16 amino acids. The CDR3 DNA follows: TGTGCCAGCAGCCAACGGACCGGGACAGTCTCCTACGAGCAGTACTTC. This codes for CASSQRTGTVSYEQYF.

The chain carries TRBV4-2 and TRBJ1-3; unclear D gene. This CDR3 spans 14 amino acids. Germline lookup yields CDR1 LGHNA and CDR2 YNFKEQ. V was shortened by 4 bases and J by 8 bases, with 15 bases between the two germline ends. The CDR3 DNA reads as TGTGCCAGCAGCCCTCTTGAGGGCGTAGACACCATATATTTT. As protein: CASSPLEGVDTIYF.

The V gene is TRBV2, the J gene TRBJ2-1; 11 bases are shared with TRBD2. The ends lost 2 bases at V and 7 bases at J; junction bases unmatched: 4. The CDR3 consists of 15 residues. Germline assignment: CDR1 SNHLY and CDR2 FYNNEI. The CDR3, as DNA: TGTGCCAGCAGTGAAACCCTAGCGGGGGGTAATGAGCAGTTCTTC. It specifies CASSETLAGGNEQFF.

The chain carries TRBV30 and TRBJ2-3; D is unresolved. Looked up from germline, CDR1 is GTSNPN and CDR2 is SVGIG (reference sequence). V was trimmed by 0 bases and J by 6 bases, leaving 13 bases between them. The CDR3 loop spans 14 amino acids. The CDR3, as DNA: TGTGCCTGGAGTGTACGCGATGTCTGGGATACGCAGTATTTT. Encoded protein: CAWSVRDVWDTQYF.